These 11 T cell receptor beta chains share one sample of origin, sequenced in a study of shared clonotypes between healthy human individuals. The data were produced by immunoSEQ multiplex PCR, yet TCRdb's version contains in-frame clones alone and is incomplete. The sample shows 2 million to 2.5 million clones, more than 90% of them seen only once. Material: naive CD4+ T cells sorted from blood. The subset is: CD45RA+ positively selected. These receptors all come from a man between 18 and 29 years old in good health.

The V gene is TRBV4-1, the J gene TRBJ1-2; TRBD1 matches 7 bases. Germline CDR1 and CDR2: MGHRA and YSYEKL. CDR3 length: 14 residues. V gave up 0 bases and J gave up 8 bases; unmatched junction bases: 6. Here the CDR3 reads CASSQEPTGRGYTF. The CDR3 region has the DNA TGCGCCAGCAGCCAAGAGCCGACAGGGAGAGGCTACACCTTC.

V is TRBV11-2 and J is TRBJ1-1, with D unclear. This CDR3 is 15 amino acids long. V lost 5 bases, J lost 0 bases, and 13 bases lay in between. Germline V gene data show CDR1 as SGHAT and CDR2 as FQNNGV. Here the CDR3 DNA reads TGTGCCAGCAGCCCCCGAGGACTGTTGAACACTGAAGCTTTCTTT. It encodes CASSPRGLLNTEAFF.

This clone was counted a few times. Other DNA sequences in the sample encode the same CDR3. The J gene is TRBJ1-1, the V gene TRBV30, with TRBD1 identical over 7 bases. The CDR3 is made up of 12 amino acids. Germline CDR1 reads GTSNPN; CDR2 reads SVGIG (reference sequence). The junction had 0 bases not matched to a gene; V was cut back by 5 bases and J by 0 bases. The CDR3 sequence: CAWDRVNTEAFF. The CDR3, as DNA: TGTGCCTGGGACAGGGTGAACACTGAAGCTTTCTTT.

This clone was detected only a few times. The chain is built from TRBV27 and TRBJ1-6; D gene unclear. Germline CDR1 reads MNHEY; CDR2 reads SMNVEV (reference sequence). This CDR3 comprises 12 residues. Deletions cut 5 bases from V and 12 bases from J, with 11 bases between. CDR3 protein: CASSDRAEPLHF. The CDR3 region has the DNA TGTGCCAGCAGTGATCGCGCTGAACCCCTCCACTTT.

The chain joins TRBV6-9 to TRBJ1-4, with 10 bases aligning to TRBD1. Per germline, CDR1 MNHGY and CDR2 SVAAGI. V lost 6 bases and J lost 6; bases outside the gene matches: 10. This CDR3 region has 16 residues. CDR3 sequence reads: CASSRLRQGADEKLFF. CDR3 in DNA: TGTGCCAGCAGCCGCCTTCGACAGGGGGCTGATGAAAAACTGTTTTTT.

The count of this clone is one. This CDR3 is CAIEGQGHEQYF. The DNA for the CDR3 is TGTGCCATCGAAGGACAGGGCCACGAGCAGTACTTC. The chain has TRBV28 and TRBJ2-7, with 8 bases lining up with TRBD1. Per the germline V gene, CDR1 is MDHEN and CDR2 is SYDVKM. CDR3 length equals 12 residues. V was clipped by 10 bases and J by 5 bases; unmatched bases: 7.

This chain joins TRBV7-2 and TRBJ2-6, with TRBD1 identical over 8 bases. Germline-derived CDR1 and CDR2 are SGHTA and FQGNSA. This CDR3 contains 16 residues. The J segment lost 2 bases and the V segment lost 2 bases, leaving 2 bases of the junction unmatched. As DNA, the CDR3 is TGTGCCAGCAGCTTAAGACAGGGGACTGGGGCCAACGTCCTGACTTTC. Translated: CASSLRQGTGANVLTF.

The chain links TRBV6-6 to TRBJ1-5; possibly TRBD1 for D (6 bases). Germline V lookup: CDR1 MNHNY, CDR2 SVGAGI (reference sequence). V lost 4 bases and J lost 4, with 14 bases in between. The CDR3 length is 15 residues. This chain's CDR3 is CASSSAGAGNQPQHF. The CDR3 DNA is TGTGCCAGCAGTTCCGCGGGGGCCGGGAATCAGCCCCAGCATTTT.

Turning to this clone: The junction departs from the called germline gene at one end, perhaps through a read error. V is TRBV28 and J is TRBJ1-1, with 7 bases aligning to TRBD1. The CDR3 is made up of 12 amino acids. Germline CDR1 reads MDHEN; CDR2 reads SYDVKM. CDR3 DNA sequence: TGTGCCAGCAGAGACCGACAAGGGGGCACAGGATTT. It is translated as CASRDRQGGTGF. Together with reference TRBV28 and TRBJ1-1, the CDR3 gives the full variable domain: DVKVTQSSRYLVKRTGEKVFLECVQDMDHENMFWYRQDPGLGLRLIYFSYDVKMKEKGDIPEGYSVSREKKERFSLILESASTNQTSMYLCASRDRQGGTGFGQGTRLTVV.

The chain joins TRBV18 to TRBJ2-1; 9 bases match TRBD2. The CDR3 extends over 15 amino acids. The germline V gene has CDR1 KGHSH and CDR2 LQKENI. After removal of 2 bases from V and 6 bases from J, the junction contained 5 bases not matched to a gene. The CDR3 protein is CASSPRLAGFNEQFF. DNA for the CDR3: TGTGCCAGCTCACCAAGGCTAGCGGGGTTCAATGAGCAGTTCTTC.

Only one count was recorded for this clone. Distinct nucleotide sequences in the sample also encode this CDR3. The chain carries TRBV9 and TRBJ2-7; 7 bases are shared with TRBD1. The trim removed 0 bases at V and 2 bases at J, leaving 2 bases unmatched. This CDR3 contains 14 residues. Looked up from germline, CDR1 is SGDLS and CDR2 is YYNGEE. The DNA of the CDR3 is TGTGCCAGCAGCGTAGAGACAGGGACCTACGAGCAGTACTTC. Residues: CASSVETGTYEQYF.